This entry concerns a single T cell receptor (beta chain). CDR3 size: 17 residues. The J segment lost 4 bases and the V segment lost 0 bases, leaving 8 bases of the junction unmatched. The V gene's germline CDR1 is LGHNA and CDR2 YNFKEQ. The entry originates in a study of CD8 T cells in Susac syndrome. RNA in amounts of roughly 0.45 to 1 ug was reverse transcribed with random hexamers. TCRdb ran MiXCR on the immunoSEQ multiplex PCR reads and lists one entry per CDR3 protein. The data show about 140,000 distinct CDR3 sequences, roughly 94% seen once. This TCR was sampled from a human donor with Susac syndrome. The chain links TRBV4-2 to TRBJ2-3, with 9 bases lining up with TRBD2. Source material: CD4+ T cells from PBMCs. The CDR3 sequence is CASSQDSTSGPADTQYF. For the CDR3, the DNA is TGTGCCAGCAGCCAAGATAGTACTAGCGGGCCGGCAGATACGCAGTATTTT.